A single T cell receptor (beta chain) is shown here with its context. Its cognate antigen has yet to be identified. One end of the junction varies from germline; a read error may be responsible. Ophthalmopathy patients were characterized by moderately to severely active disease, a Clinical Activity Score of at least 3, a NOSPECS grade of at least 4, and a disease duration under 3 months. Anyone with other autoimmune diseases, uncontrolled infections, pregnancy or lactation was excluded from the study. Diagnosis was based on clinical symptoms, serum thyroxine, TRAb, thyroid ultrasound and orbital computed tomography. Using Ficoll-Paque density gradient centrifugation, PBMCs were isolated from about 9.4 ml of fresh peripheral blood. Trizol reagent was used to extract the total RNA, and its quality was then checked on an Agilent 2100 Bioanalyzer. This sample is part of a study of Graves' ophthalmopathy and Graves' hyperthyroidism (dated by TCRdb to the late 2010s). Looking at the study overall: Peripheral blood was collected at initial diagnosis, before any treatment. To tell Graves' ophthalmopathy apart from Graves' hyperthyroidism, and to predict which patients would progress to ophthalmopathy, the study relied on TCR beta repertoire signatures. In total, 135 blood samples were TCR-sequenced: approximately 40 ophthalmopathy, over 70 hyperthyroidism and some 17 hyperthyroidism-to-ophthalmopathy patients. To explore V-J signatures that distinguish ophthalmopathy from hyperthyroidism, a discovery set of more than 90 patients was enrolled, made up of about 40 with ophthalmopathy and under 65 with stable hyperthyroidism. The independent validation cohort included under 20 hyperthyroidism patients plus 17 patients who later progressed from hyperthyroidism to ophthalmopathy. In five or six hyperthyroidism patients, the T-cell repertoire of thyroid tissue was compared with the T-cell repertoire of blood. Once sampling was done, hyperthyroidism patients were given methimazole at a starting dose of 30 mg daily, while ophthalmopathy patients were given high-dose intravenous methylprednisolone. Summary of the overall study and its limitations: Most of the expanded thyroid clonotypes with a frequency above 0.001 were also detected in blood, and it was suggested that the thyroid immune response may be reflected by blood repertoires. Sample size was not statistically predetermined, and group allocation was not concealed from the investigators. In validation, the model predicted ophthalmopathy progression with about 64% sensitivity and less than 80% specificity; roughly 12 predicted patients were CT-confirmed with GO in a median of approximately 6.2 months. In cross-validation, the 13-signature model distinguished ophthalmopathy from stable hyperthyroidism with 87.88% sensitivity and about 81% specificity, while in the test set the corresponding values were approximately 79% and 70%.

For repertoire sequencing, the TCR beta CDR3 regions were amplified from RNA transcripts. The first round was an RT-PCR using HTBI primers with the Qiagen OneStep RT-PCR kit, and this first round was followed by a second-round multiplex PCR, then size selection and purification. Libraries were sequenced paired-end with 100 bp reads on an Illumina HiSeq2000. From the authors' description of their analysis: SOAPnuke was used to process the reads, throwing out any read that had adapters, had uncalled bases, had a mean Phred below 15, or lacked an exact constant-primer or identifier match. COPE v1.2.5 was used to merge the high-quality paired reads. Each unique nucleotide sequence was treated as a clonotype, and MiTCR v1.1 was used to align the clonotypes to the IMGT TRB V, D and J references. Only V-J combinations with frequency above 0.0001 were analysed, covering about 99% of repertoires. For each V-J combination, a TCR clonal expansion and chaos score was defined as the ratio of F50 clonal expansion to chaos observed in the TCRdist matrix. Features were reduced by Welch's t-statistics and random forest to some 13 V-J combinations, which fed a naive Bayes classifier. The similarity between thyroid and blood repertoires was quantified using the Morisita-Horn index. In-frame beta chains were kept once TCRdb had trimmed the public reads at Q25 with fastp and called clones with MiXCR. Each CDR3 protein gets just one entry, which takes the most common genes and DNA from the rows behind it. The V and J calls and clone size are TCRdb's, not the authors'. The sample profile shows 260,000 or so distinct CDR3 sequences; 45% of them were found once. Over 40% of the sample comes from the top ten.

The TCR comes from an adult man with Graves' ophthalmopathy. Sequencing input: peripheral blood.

The sequenced DNA is TGTGCTAGCAGCTCTCAACTTGGGGGAGCTTTCTTT. Its protein product is CASSSQLGGAFF. Rearrangement joined TRBV9 to TRBJ1-1; matching of 5 bases hints at TRBD1 as the D gene. CDR3 length: 12 amino acids, cysteine to phenylalanine. Only the CDR3 portion is preserved as DNA: 36 bases, with reading frame beginning at the first base. Per the germline V gene, SGDLS is the CDR1 and YYNGEE is the CDR2.